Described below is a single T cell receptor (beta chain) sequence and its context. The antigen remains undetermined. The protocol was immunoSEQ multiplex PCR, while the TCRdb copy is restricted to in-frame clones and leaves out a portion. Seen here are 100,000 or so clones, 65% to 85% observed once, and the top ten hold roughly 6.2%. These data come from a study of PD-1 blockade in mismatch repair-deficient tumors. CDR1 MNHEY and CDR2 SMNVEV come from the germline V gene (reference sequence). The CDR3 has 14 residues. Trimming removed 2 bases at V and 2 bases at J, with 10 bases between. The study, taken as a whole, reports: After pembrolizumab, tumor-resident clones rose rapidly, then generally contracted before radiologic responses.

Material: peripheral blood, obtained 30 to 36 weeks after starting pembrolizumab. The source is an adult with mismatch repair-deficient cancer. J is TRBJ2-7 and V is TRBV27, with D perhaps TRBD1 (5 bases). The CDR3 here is CASSLRGPTYEQYF. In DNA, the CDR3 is TGTGCCAGCAGTTTAAGGGGCCCAACCTACGAGCAGTACTTC.